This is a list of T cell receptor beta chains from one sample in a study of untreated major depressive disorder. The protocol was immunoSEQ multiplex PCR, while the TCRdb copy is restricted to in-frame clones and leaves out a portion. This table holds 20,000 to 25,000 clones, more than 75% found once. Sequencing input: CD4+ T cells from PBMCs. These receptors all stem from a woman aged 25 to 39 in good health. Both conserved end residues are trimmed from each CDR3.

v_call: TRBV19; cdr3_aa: ASSISGLPYNSPLH
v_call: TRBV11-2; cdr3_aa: ASSLEAGYSYT
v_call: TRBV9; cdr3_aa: ASSPLGLAGLAEYTDTQY
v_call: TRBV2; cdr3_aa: ASSGNRVAGQPQH
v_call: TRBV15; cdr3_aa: ATSRPGQTYGYT
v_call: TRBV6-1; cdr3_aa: ASSGISYNEQF
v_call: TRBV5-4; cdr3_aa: ASSLGRASNYGYT
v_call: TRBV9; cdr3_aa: ASSVRQGRDGYT
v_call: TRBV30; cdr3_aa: AWRRRGLGNTIY
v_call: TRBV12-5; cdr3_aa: ASGLVQRPTGAEAF
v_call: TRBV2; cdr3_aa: ASRPRGNYGYT
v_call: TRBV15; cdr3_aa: ATSRNLAGGKETQY
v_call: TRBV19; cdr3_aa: ASSASTGAGGYT
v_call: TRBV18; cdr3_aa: ASSPSSPKGNQPQH
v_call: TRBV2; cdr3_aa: ASKKARERQY
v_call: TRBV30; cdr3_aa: AWRRNRGHNSPLH
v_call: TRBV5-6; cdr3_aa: ASSFHQGAWNTEAF
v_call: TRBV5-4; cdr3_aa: ASSSYQETQY
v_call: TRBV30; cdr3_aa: AWTRGRNEQF
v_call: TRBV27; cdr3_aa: ASSFRAQQVNTEAF
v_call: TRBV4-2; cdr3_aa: ASSQEGVRASYQAF
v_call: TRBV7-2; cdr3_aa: ASSLVGLGNQPQH